This TCR beta chain derives from a study of CD8+ T cells in alopecia areata. General study results and limits: Patients shared TCRs less clearly than mice did, possibly owing to HLA.

Extracted from the samples, RNA was reverse transcribed into cDNA to serve as the sequencing template. Assay: immunoSEQ multiplex PCR; the TCRdb copy retains only in-frame clones and omits some. The repertoire holds 75,000 to 100,000 clones, with 35% to 50% as singletons. V shed 7 bases and J 8 bases; nucleotides not matched to a gene: 11. In germline, CDR1 is SQVTM, CDR2 ANQGSEA. CDR3 length: 14 amino acids. Points on this clone: Its cognate antigen is unknown.

The researchers isolated CD4+ and CD8+ T cells from PBMCs by sorting. The source of this sequence is a human donor with alopecia areata. This rearrangement joins TRBV29-1 to TRBJ2-4; 10 bases align to TRBD1. Sequencing was carried out using CD4+ T cells sorted from blood. CDR3 DNA: TGCAGCGGGGGACAGGGGCGTGGTGAAGACATTCAGTACTTC. Protein sequence: CSGGQGRGEDIQYF.